This T cell receptor beta chain stems from a study of beta chain features in type 1 diabetes. General study results and limits: Whether HLA type influences TCRB rearrangement remained unresolved here.

Sort purity for all populations was recorded as exceeding 98%. A note on this clone: The antigen remains unidentified.

V was shortened by 7 bases and J by 5 bases, with 8 bases between the two germline ends. Per the germline V gene, CDR1 is MDHEN and CDR2 is SYDVKM. CDR3 length: 11 amino acids. Sequenced material consisted of expressed TCRB transcripts (all of the isolated RNA was reverse transcribed). The average output of naive, central memory and regulatory T cell samples was about 3.57 million reads. Generated by immunoSEQ multiplex PCR, the TCRdb table keeps only in-frame clones and is missing some. The table has 300,000 to 400,000 clones, roughly an eighth seen once; the top ten hold 0.017%. The source of this sequence is a man younger than 30 in good health. The specimen sequenced was naive CD4+ T cells from blood. This chain links TRBV28 with TRBJ1-2; D is unresolved. Here the CDR3 DNA reads TGTGCCAGCAACGAGCGATATGGCTACACCTTC. Its protein product is CASNERYGYTF.